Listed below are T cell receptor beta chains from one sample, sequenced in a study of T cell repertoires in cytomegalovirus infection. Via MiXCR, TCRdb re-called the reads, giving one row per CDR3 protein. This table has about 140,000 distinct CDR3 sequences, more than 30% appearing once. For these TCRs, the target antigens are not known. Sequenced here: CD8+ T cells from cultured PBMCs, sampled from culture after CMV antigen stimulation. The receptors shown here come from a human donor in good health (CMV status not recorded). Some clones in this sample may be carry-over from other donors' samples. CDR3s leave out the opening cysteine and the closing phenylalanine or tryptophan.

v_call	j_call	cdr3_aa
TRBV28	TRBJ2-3	ASSLLVQDTQY
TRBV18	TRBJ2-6	ASSPIRDRGSSGANVLT
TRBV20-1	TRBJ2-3	SARGWGGAGDTQY
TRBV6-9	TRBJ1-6	VSSYDMGLIYSPLH
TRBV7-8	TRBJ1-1	ASSFPLTGANTEAF
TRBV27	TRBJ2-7	ASSPNRGGEQY
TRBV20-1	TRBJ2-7	SARETATYEQY
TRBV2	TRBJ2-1	ASSAREVEQF
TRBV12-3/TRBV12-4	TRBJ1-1	ASTGAPTEAF
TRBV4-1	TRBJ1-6	ASSPFWVVYSPLH
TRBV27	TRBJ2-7	ASSLLGDRTYEQY
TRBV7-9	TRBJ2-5	AITGQGLETQY
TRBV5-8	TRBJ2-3	ASSQGAGDLTDTQY
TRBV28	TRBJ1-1	ASSLQGYTEAF
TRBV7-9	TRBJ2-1	ASIPGAVPYNEQF
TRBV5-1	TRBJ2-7	ASSSPLNSYEQY
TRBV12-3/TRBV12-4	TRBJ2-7	ASSLRPSGYDEQY
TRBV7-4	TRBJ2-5	ASSFDTEQETQY
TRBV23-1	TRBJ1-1	ASSQWHGNTEAF
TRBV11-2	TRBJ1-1	ASSLVSLRTEAF
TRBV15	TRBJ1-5	ATSNRDGNQPQH
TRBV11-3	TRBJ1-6	ASSRDRTATLH
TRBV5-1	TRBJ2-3	ASSFERPDTQY
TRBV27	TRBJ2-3	ASSPTLAGALTDTQY
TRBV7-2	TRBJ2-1	ASSRLQVGNEQF
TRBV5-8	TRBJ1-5	ASSLDGLQSNQPQH
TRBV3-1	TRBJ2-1	ASSPTGMAEQF
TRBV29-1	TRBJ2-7	SVQRGFEQY
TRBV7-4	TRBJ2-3	ASSPGTSLTDTQY
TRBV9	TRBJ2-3	ASSLEIGRTDTQY
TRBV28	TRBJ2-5	ASSFLGNQETQY
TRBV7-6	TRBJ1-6	ASSLSDRNSPLH
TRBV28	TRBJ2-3	ASSFRGRGVDTQY
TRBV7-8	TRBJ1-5	ASSPSTGSDQPQH
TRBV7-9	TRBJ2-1	ASSSPGLAENEQF
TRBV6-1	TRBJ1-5	ASSEPAGASNQPQH
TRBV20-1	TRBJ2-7	SATGLALSGTYEQY
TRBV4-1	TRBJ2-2	ASSQGLAGPGELF
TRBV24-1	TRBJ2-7	ATAGRGALSSYEQY
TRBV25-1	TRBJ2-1	ASSYSLSSYNEQF
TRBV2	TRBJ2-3	ASSDGVVGGADTQY
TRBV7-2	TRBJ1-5	ASSLVLWHPQH
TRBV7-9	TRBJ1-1	ASKDGVGTEAF
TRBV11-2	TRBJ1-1	ASSLWPTQGHAEAF
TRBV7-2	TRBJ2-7	ASSPTGLGEQY
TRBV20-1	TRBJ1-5	SARDRDTYQPQH
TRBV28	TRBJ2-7	ASIGISSYEQY
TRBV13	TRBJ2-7	ASSTRQGTYEQY
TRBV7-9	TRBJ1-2	ASSPSILPRVAYGYT
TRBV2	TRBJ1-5	ASSDSLRFYYQPQH
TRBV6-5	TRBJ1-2	ASSYSGDYGYT
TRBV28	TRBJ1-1	ASSSPPSGRAEAF
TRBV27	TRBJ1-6	ASSTYSGGESPLH
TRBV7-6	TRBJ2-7	ASSPYLAGGHYEQY
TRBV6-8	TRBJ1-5	ASSYPAKYSNQPQH
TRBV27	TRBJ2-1	ASKEGGSYNEQF
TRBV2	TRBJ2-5	ASSEGETQY